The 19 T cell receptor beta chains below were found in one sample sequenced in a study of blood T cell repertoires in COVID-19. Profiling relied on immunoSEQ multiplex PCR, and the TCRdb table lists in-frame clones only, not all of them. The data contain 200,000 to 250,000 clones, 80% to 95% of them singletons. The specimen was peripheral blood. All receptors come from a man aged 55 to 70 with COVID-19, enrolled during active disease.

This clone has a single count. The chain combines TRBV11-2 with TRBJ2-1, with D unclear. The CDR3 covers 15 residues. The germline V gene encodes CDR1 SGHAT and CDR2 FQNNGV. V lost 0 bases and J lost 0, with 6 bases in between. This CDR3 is CASSLEQSSYNEQFF. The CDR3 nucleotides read TGTGCCAGCAGCTTAGAACAGAGCTCCTACAATGAGCAGTTCTTC.

CDR3: CASLSRGTDTQYF. In nucleotides, the CDR3 is TGTGCCAGCCTCTCGCGGGGCACAGATACGCAGTATTTT. The gene calls are TRBV7-9 and TRBJ2-3; weak D call: TRBD2 (5 bases). The germline CDR1 and CDR2 sequences are SEHNR and FQNEAQ (reference sequence). V lost 8 bases to trimming and J lost 1 base, with 10 bases between them. The CDR3 spans 13 residues. The full variable domain, rest sourced from reference TRBV7-9 and TRBJ2-3, is DTGVSQNPRHKITKRGQNVTFRCDPISEHNRLYWYRQTLGQGPEFLTYFQNEAQLEKSRLLSDRFSAERPKGSFSTLEIQRTEQGDSAMYLCASLSRGTDTQYFGPGTRLTVL.

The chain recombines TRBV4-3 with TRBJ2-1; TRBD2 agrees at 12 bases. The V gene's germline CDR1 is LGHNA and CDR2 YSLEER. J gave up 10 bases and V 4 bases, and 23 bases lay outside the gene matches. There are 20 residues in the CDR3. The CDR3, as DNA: TGCGCCAGCAGCCTGACCCGAGGCGGCCCCTCTAGCGGGAGGGCCCCGGAGCAGTTCTTC. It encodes CASSLTRGGPSSGRAPEQFF.

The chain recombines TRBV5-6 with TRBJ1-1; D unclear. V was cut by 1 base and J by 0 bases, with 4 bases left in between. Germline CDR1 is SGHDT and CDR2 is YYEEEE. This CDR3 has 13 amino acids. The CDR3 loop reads CASSLNMNTEAFF. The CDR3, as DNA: TGTGCCAGCAGCTTGAACATGAACACTGAAGCTTTCTTT. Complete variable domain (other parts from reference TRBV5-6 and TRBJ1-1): DAGVTQSPTHLIKTRGQQVTLRCSPKSGHDTVSWYQQALGQGPQFIFQYYEEEERQRGNFPDRFSGHQFPNYSSELNVNALLLGDSALYLCASSLNMNTEAFFGQGTRLTVV.

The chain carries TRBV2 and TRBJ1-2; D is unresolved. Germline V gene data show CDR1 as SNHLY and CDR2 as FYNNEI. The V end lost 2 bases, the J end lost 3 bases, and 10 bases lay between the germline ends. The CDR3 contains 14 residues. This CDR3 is CASSERQLYYGYTF. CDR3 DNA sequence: TGTGCCAGCAGTGAAAGACAACTCTACTATGGCTACACCTTC.

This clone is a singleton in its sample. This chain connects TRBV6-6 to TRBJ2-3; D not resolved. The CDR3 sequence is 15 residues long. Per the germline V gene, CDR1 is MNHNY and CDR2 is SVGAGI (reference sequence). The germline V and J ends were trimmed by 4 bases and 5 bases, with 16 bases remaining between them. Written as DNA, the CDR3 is TGTGCCAGCAGTTCCTCCCCCGAGTTTAGAGATACGCAGTATTTT. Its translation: CASSSSPEFRDTQYF.

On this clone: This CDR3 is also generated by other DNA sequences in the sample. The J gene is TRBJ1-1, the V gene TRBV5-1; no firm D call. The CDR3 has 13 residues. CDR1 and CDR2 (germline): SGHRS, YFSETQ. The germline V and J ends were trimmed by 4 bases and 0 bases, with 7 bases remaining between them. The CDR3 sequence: CASSLAVNTEAFF. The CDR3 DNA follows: TGCGCCAGCAGCCTTGCGGTGAACACTGAAGCTTTCTTT.

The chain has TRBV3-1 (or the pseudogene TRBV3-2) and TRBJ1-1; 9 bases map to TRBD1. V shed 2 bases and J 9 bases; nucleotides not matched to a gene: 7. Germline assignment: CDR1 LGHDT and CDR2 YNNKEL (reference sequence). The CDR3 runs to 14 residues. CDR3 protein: CASSQTGQGVQAFF. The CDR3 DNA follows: TGTGCCAGCAGCCAAACGGGACAGGGAGTTCAAGCTTTCTTT.

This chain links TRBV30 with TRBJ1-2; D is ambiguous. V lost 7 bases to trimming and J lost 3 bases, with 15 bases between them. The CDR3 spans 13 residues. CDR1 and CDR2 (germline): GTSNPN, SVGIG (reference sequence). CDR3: CASKRGLDYGYTF. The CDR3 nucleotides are TGTGCCTCAAAGCGGGGTCTTGACTATGGCTACACCTTC. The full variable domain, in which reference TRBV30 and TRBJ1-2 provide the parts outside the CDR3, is SQTIHQWPATLVQPVGSPLSLECTVEGTSNPNLYWYRQAAGRGLQLLFYSVGIGQISSEVPQNLSASRPQDRQFILSSKKLLLSDSGFYLCASKRGLDYGYTFGSGTRLTVV.

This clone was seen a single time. The CDR3 region has the DNA TGTGCCGTCGGGGACACCTATGGCTACACCTTC. Translation: CAVGDTYGYTF. The V gene is TRBV19, the J gene TRBJ1-2, with a possible D match to TRBD1 (6 bases). The germline V and J ends were trimmed by 11 bases and 4 bases, with 11 bases remaining between them. Germline V gene lookup returns CDR1 LNHDA and CDR2 SQIVND (reference sequence). This CDR3 is built from 11 residues. Full variable domain (missing parts from reference TRBV19 and TRBJ1-2): DGGITQSPKYLFRKEGQNVTLSCEQNLNHDAMYWYRQDPGQGLRLIYYSQIVNDFQKGDIAEGYSVSREKKESFPLTVTSAQKNPTAFYLCAVGDTYGYTFGSGTRLTVV.

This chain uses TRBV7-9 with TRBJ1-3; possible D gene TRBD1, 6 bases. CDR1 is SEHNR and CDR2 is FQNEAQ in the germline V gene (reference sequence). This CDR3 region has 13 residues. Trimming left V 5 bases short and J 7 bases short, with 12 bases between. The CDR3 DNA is TGTGCCAGCAGCCTGACAGGAATGAACACCATATATTTT. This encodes CASSLTGMNTIYF.

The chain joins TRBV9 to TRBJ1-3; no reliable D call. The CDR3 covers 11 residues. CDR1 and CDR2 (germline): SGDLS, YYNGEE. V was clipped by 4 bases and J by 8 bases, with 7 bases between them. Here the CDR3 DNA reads TGTGCCAGCAGCTTTTCCGACACCATATATTTT. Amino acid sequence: CASSFSDTIYF. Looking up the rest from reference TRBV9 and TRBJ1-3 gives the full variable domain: DSGVTQTPKHLITATGQRVTLRCSPRSGDLSVYWYQQSLDQGLQFLIQYYNGEERAKGNILERFSAQQFPDLHSELNLSSLELGDSALYFCASSFSDTIYFGEGSWLTVV.

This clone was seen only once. The CDR3, as DNA: TGTGCCGGTCGGCGGCTAGGCCATGGCTACACCTTC. Translated, it gives CAGRRLGHGYTF. V usage is TRBV19 and J usage is TRBJ1-2; the D is unclear. This CDR3 contains 12 residues. V lost 11 bases and J 6 bases, leaving 16 bases between the germline ends. CDR1 is LNHDA and CDR2 is SQIVND in the germline V gene (reference sequence).

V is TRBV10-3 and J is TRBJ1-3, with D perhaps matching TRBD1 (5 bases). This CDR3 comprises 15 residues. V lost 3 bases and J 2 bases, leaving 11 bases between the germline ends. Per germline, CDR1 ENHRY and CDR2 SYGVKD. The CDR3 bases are TGTGCCATCAGTGAAGGCAGGGAAACTGGAAACACCATATATTTT. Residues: CAISEGRETGNTIYF.

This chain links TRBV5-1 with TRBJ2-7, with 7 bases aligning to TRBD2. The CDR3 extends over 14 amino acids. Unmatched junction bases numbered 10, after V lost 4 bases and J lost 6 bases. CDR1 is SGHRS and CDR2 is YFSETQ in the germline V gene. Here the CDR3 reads CASSPRDYPSEQYF. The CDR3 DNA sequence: TGCGCCAGCAGCCCCCGGGACTATCCGTCCGAGCAGTACTTC. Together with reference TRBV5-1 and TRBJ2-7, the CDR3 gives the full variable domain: KAGVTQTPRYLIKTRGQQVTLSCSPISGHRSVSWYQQTPGQGLQFLFEYFSETQRNKGNFPGRFSGRQFSNSRSEMNVSTLELGDSALYLCASSPRDYPSEQYFGPGTRLTVT.

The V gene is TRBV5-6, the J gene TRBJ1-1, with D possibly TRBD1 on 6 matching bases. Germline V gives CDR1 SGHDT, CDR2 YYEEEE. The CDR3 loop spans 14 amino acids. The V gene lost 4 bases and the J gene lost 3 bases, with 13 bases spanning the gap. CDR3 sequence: CASSATNRDTEAFF. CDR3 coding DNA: TGTGCCAGCAGCGCAACCAACAGGGACACTGAAGCTTTCTTT. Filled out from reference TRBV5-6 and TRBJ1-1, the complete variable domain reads DAGVTQSPTHLIKTRGQQVTLRCSPKSGHDTVSWYQQALGQGPQFIFQYYEEEERQRGNFPDRFSGHQFPNYSSELNVNALLLGDSALYLCASSATNRDTEAFFGQGTRLTVV.

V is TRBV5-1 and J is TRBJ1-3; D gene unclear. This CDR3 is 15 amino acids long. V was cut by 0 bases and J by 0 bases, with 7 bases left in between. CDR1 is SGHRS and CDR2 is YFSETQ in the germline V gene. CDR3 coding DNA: TGCGCCAGCAGCTTGGGCGGTAACTCTGGAAACACCATATATTTT. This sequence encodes CASSLGGNSGNTIYF.

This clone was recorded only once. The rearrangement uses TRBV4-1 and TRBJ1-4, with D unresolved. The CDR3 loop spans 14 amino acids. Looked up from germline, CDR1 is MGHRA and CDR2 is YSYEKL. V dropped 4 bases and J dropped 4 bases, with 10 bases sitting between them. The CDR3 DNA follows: TGCGCCAGCAGCCGTAGACTGATTAATGAAAAACTGTTTTTT. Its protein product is CASSRRLINEKLFF.

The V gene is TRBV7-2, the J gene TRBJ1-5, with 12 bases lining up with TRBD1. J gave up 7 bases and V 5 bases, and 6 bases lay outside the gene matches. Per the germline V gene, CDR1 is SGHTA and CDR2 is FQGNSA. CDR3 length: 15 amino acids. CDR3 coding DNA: TGTGCCAGCAGCCAAGGGACAGGGGGCTCCCAGCCCCAGCATTTT. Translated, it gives CASSQGTGGSQPQHF.